This T cell receptor (beta chain) derives from a study of T cells in Graves' hyperthyroidism and ophthalmopathy. Trimming shortened V by 1 base and J by 5 bases, and 6 bases separated the two germline ends. This CDR3 comprises 13 residues. From germline, CDR1 is SGHTA and CDR2 FQGTGA. It was RNA transcripts that yielded the amplified TCR beta CDR3 regions. First-round RT-PCR targeting the TCR CDR3 was performed with the HTBI primer set. In TCRdb, the multiplex PCR reads were re-called with MiXCR into one record per CDR3 protein. Counted here are some 500,000 distinct CDR3 sequences, about an eighth occurring once; the ten biggest clones make up around 17%. For Graves' hyperthyroidism to be stable, ophthalmopathy could not progress within 18 months. At least ten counts were recorded for this clonotype.

This sequence was found in a woman aged 18-29 years with Graves' hyperthyroidism. The sequenced sample consisted of blood. The chain employs TRBV7-3 and TRBJ2-1; unclear D gene. In DNA form, the CDR3 reads TGTGCCAGCAGCTTAAGCCTACACAATGAGCAGTTCTTC. This encodes CASSLSLHNEQFF.